The clone carrying this T cell receptor (beta chain) has at least ten counts. These data belong to a study of CD8+CD57+ T cells in acquired aplastic anemia. Genomic DNA, serving as template, underwent TCR beta VDJ and CDR3 profiling. TCRdb re-called the reads through MiXCR, storing one row per CDR3 protein. Among 170,000 or so distinct CDR3 sequences listed, 45% to 55% were seen once. Germline V gives CDR1 SGHNT, CDR2 YENEEA. V was trimmed by 0 bases and J by 6 bases, leaving 9 bases between them. The CDR3 runs 14 residues. CD8+CD57+ cell expansion, shown by flow cytometry, had occurred in the patients selected for sequencing.

The chain recombines TRBV11-3 with TRBJ2-1, with D unclear. The sample taken for sequencing was sorted CD4+, CD8+, or CD8+CD57+ T cells (not recorded which) from PBMCs. The sequence came from a human donor with aplastic anemia. The CDR3 bases are TGTGCCAGCAGCTTAGATCTAGGGATCAATGAGCAGTTCTTC. This translates into CASSLDLGINEQFF.